These 6 T cell receptor beta chains came from one sample sequenced in a study of blood T cell repertoires in COVID-19 (dated by TCRdb to between 2020 and 2021). Library prep was done by the immunoSEQ multiplex PCR assay. TCRdb limited this immuneACCESS table to in-frame rearrangements with V and J called. A share of clones is missing; checked studies link under half to unresolved V genes, and the rest is unexplained. The sample records around 360,000 clones, more than 75% of which are singletons. The top ten hold 1.5% to 2% of the sample. The sample was PBMCs or T cells enriched from blood (not recorded which). These receptor sequences come from a man aged 35-49 years in a cohort exposed to, infected with or recovered from COVID-19 (not recorded which).

This sequence joins TRBV11-2 and TRBJ1-4; 9 positions match TRBD1. CDR1 is SGHAT and CDR2 is FQNNGV in the germline V gene. This CDR3 spans 15 amino acids. Germline trimming cut 0 bases from V and 8 bases from J; bases unmatched to any gene: 4. CDR3 region: CASSLESTGGEKLFF. Here the CDR3 DNA reads TGTGCCAGCAGCTTAGAATCGACAGGGGGAGAAAAACTGTTTTTT. The full variable domain, rest sourced from reference TRBV11-2 and TRBJ1-4, is EAGVAQSPRYKIIEKRQSVAFWCNPISGHATLYWYQQILGQGPKLLIQFQNNGVVDDSQLPKDRFSAERLKGVDSTLKIQPAKLEDSAVYLCASSLESTGGEKLFFGSGTQLSVL.

This clone has a single count. This chain connects TRBV28 to TRBJ1-6; the D gene is possibly TRBD1 (6 bases). The CDR3 is made up of 14 amino acids. Deletions cut 7 bases from V and 8 bases from J, with 15 bases between. Per the germline V gene, CDR1 is MDHEN and CDR2 is SYDVKM. CDR3: CASTGPGVDSPLHF. The CDR3 region has the DNA TGTGCCAGCACCGGCCCAGGGGTAGATTCACCCCTCCACTTT.

The chain couples TRBV30 to TRBJ2-7, with 8 bases aligning to TRBD2. The CDR3 totals 13 residues. Germline-derived CDR1 and CDR2 are GTSNPN and SVGIG (reference sequence). Trimming at V came to 5 bases and at J to 0 bases, leaving 3 bases not matched to a gene. CDR3 loop: CAWGSGSSYEQYF. The CDR3 region has the DNA TGTGCCTGGGGAAGCGGGAGCTCCTACGAGCAGTACTTC.

The chain uses TRBV18 and TRBJ1-5; D remains ambiguous. The CDR3 length is 13 residues. Germline assignment: CDR1 KGHSH and CDR2 LQKENI. V gave up 8 bases and J gave up 1 base, with 9 bases separating them. CDR3 region: CASNPASNQPQHF. In DNA form, the CDR3 reads TGTGCCAGCAACCCAGCGAGCAATCAGCCCCAGCATTTT.

The chain employs TRBV5-4 and TRBJ1-2; the match to TRBD1 covers 10 bases. The CDR3 loop spans 13 amino acids. The germline V gene has CDR1 SGHNT and CDR2 YYREEE (reference sequence). Losses at the gene ends were 4 bases for V and 7 bases for J; bases not matched to a gene: 4. CDR3 loop: CASSTDRGRGYTF. The DNA of the CDR3 is TGTGCCAGCAGCACAGACAGGGGGCGTGGCTACACCTTC.

The V call is TRBV7-9, the J call TRBJ1-6, with D uncertain. Per germline, CDR1 SEHNR and CDR2 FQNEAQ (reference sequence). The germline V and J ends were trimmed by 4 bases and 5 bases, with 9 bases remaining between them. This CDR3 comprises 14 residues. The CDR3 reads CASSSSTNNSPLHF. Written as DNA, the CDR3 is TGTGCCAGCAGCTCCTCGACTAATAATTCACCCCTCCACTTT.